One sample yielded the 23 T cell receptor beta chains listed below, sequenced in a study of shared clonotypes between healthy human individuals. Clones were sequenced by immunoSEQ multiplex PCR, and TCRdb holds only the in-frame ones, with some missing. Of 90,000 to 150,000 clones in the sample, around 68% were seen once. Sequenced material: memory CD8+ T cells sorted from blood. Noted subset: CD45RO+ cells pooled with CCR7-negative TemRA cells. The receptors here all came from a woman in her twenties or thirties in good health.

The chain couples TRBV11-2 to TRBJ1-1; D perhaps matches TRBD1 (5 bases). CDR1 SGHAT and CDR2 FQNNGV come from the germline V gene. This CDR3 comprises 13 residues. V lost 1 base and J 6 bases, leaving 9 bases between the germline ends. This chain's CDR3 is CASSLASGPEAFF. In DNA form, the CDR3 reads TGTGCCAGCAGCTTAGCGTCAGGGCCTGAAGCTTTCTTT.

The chain links TRBV21-1 to TRBJ2-7; the DNA was not used to check the table's D call, TRBD2. TRBV21-1 counts as a pseudogene. The CDR3 runs to 15 residues. Here the CDR3 reads CASRSRLHVLDEQYF. CDR3 bases: TGTGCCAGCAGGTCGAGGCTACACGTGTTAGACGAGCAGTACTTC.

The chain combines TRBV5-1 with TRBJ2-2; the match to TRBD1 covers 7 bases. The CDR3 extends over 15 amino acids. The germline CDR1 and CDR2 sequences are SGHRS and YFSETQ. Trimming at V came to 6 bases and at J to 1 base, leaving 6 bases not matched to a gene. The CDR3 spells CASNRGDLNTGELFF. The CDR3 DNA is TGCGCCAGCAACAGGGGAGACCTGAACACCGGGGAGCTGTTTTTT.

The chain uses TRBV5-1 and TRBJ2-1, with 7 bases lining up with TRBD2. The CDR3 is 16 residues long. After removal of 0 bases from V and 5 bases from J, the junction contained 8 bases not matched to a gene. CDR1 SGHRS and CDR2 YFSETQ come from the germline V gene. The CDR3 spells CASSLDLAVRNNEQFF. CDR3 nucleotide sequence: TGCGCCAGCAGCTTGGACCTAGCGGTGCGGAACAATGAGCAGTTCTTC.

CDR3 sequence (DNA): TGTGCCAGCAGTGTACGTGTCGTGGGCACTGAAGCTTTCTTT. Encoded protein: CASSVRVVGTEAFF. The chain has TRBV6-4 and TRBJ1-1; D not certain. V was cut by 4 bases and J by 4 bases, with 13 bases left in between. This CDR3 spans 14 amino acids. Germline V lookup: CDR1 MRHNA, CDR2 SNTAGT.

The chain links TRBV19 to TRBJ2-7; weak D call: TRBD1 (6 bases). The ends were cut back, 3 bases at V and 4 bases at J, with 7 bases in the middle. Germline-derived CDR1 and CDR2 are LNHDA and SQIVND (reference sequence). The CDR3 is 12 residues long. This CDR3 is CASSIQGYEQYF. As DNA, the CDR3 is TGTGCCAGTAGTATCCAGGGGTACGAGCAGTACTTC.

The genes are TRBV28 and TRBJ1-4; D might be TRBD1 (5 bases). Germline CDR1 MDHEN, CDR2 SYDVKM. Trimming cost V 11 bases and J 0 bases, with 16 bases left between them. This CDR3 is 15 amino acids long. The CDR3 nucleotides read TGTGCCTCCCCGGGGGTATTCTCAACTAATGAAAAACTGTTTTTT. Translating it yields CASPGVFSTNEKLFF.

This clone has more than one count but fewer than ten. The same CDR3 arises from other DNA sequences in this sample as well. The chain is built from TRBV28 and TRBJ1-2; D is unresolved. CDR3 length equals 9 residues. The germline gives CDR1 MDHEN, CDR2 SYDVKM. Deletions cut 8 bases from V and 4 bases from J, with 2 bases between. The chain's CDR3 is CASGYGYTF. For the CDR3, the DNA is TGTGCCAGCGGCTATGGCTACACCTTC.

This clone was picked up a small number of times. This chain connects TRBV29-1 to TRBJ2-5, with TRBD1 as a possible D gene (5 bases). The CDR3 runs to 13 residues. Trimming shortened V by 3 bases and J by 3 bases, and 11 bases separated the two germline ends. The germline V gene encodes CDR1 SQVTM and CDR2 ANQGSEA. CDR3 nucleotides: TGCAGCGTTGACGAAGACAGTGAAGAGACCCAGTACTTC. It encodes CSVDEDSEETQYF.

The CDR3 loop reads CASSYIRQPQHF. For the CDR3, the DNA is TGTGCCAGCAGTTACATCCGACAGCCCCAGCATTTT. The V and J genes are TRBV6-6 and TRBJ1-5; D ambiguous. In germline, CDR1 is MNHNY, CDR2 SVGAGI (reference sequence). This CDR3 is built from 12 residues. V was cut by 2 bases and J by 7 bases, with 6 bases left in between.

This clone came up once. This chain links TRBV7-8 with TRBJ2-7; possible D gene TRBD1, 6 bases. Germline lookup yields CDR1 SGHVS and CDR2 FQNEAQ. The CDR3 consists of 14 residues. V was pared by 5 bases and J by 2 bases, with 13 bases between. The CDR3 is CASSPQGYTYEQYF. DNA for the CDR3: TGTGCCAGCAGCCCACAGGGTTATACCTACGAGCAGTACTTC. Together with reference TRBV7-8 and TRBJ2-7, the CDR3 gives the full variable domain: GAGVSQSPRYKVAKRGQDVALRCDPISGHVSLFWYQQALGQGPEFLTYFQNEAQLDKSGLPSDRFFAERPEGSVSTLKIQRTQQEDSAVYLCASSPQGYTYEQYFGPGTRLTVT.

CDR3 in amino acids: CASKRGQGSTEAFF. The DNA for the CDR3 is TGTGCCAGCAAAAGGGGACAGGGGTCCACTGAAGCTTTCTTT. J is TRBJ1-1 and V is TRBV5-6, with 10 bases identical to TRBD1. Germline V gene lookup returns CDR1 SGHDT and CDR2 YYEEEE. V shed 6 bases, J shed 4 bases, and the junction held 6 bases outside the gene matches. The CDR3 runs to 14 residues.

The chain combines TRBV5-1 with TRBJ2-7, with D uncertain. This CDR3 contains 13 residues. Looked up from germline, CDR1 is SGHRS and CDR2 is YFSETQ. The ends were cut back, 0 bases at V and 6 bases at J, with 10 bases in the middle. DNA of the CDR3: TGCGCCAGCAGCTTGGGGACCGCCTTCGAGCAGTACTTC. Its translation is CASSLGTAFEQYF.

This clone has just a few counts. The sample carries other DNA sequences with the same CDR3. The DNA of the CDR3 is TGTGCCAGCAGCTTAGGAGCGGGAGGGCCCGGTACCGGGGAGCTGTTTTTT. This gives the protein CASSLGAGGPGTGELFF. The V gene is TRBV7-6, the J gene TRBJ2-2; 10 nucleotides align to TRBD2. Germline-derived CDR1 and CDR2 are SGHVS and FNYEAQ. This CDR3 is built from 17 residues. V lost 1 base and J lost 5; bases outside the gene matches: 7.

This chain uses TRBV19 with TRBJ2-7; TRBD2 aligns across 8 bases. The CDR3 consists of 12 residues. Germline CDR1 LNHDA, CDR2 SQIVND (reference sequence). The V gene end was trimmed by 7 bases and the J gene end by 4 bases; junction bases not matched to a gene: 3. CDR3: CASNPSGYEQYF. CDR3 in DNA: TGTGCCAGTAATCCTAGCGGGTACGAGCAGTACTTC.

This clone was counted between two and nine times. This chain connects TRBV13 to TRBJ2-1, with 9 positions matching TRBD2. The germline V gene has CDR1 PRHDT and CDR2 FYEKMQ (reference sequence). The CDR3 contains 16 residues. V lost 0 bases and J lost 7; bases outside the gene matches: 7. The CDR3 nucleotides read TGTGCCAGCAGCTTAGGCGCGGGAGGGCCAGGGAATGAGCAGTTCTTC. It specifies CASSLGAGGPGNEQFF.

The CDR3 loop is CASRPLNGDPYEQYF. DNA of the CDR3: TGTGCAAGTCGCCCCCTTAATGGGGATCCCTACGAGCAGTACTTC. The V call is TRBV12-2, the J call TRBJ2-7. TRBV12-2 is shown as a pseudogene. The CDR3 spans 15 residues.

The chain combines TRBV15 with TRBJ2-5; TRBD1 matches 7 bases. The DNA end is a closer match to TRBJ2-7, so the J assignment may be wrong. The germline CDR1 and CDR2 sequences are LNHNV and YYDKDF (reference sequence). This CDR3 is 15 amino acids long. In nucleotides, the CDR3 is TGTGCCACCAGCAGAGGGGGGACAGTTGCCTACGAGCAGTACTTC. This encodes CATSRGGTVAYEQYF.

This clone came up a few times. The genes are TRBV28 and TRBJ1-5; TRBD1 agrees at 9 bases. With V trimmed by 6 bases and J by 2 bases, 8 bases remained unmatched. Germline CDR1 and CDR2: MDHEN and SYDVKM. This CDR3 has 16 residues. The CDR3 DNA sequence: TGTGCCAGCAGGCTAAGGCGGGACAGGGGCAATCAGCCCCAGCATTTT. Its protein is CASRLRRDRGNQPQHF.

The chain joins TRBV15 to TRBJ2-1; maybe TRBD2 (6 bases). The CDR3 sequence is 15 residues long. The germline CDR1 and CDR2 sequences are LNHNV and YYDKDF (reference sequence). V gave up 1 base and J gave up 5 bases, with 12 bases separating them. CDR3: CATSRGCGIDNEQFF. The CDR3 bases are TGTGCCACCAGCAGAGGGTGCGGGATCGACAATGAGCAGTTCTTC.

This chain uses TRBV5-6 with TRBJ2-3; TRBD2 might be the D (6 bases). The V end lost 2 bases, the J end lost 1 base, and 11 bases lay between the germline ends. CDR3 length: 15 residues. Germline-derived CDR1 and CDR2 are SGHDT and YYEEEE. The CDR3 region has the DNA TGTGCCAGCAGCTTTGGGCCTAGCGGCACAGATACGCAGTATTTT. Its translation: CASSFGPSGTDTQYF.

The chain carries TRBV4-1 and TRBJ2-7, with D possibly being TRBD2 (5 bases). Germline values: CDR1 MGHRA, CDR2 YSYEKL. V gave up 4 bases and J gave up 1 base, with 14 bases separating them. The CDR3 runs to 15 residues. CDR3 nucleotides: TGCGCCAGCAGCCCTGTGTACAGCGGATCCTACGAGCAGTACTTC. Translating it yields CASSPVYSGSYEQYF.

The V gene is TRBV5-1, the J gene TRBJ2-7; tentative D call: TRBD2 (5 bases). Germline loops: CDR1 SGHRS, CDR2 YFSETQ. Trimming cost V 2 bases and J 7 bases, with 13 bases left between them. The CDR3 has 13 amino acids. The CDR3 region is CASSFWTGQEQYF. CDR3 in DNA: TGCGCCAGCAGCTTTTGGACTGGCCAGGAGCAGTACTTC.